Reported below is one TCR beta chain. The specificity of this receptor is unknown. No much larger clone exists at a distance of one base, and base qualities are not known. V loses 0 bases of germline sequence and J loses 1 base, and the interval between the two ends is 13 bases. CDR1 is given as SGHRS and CDR2 as YFSETQ, both from the germline V gene. The CDR3, cysteine through phenylalanine, is 16 amino acids long. Here the CDR3 DNA is all that survives: 48 bases in frame from base 1. The collaborating institutions used their own protocols to collect whole blood in K2EDTA tubes. For TCRbeta analysis, collaborators shipped samples as frozen whole blood, isolated PBMCs, or DNA extracted from either of those sample types. The sample originates from a study of blood T cell repertoires in COVID-19 (dated by TCRdb to between 2020 and 2021). The study in broad terms: Samples from collaborators originated in the United States, Italy and Spain and spanned both the acute and convalescent phases of COVID-19. Subjects who had been exposed to COVID-19, were actively infected with it, or had recovered from it provided the deeply sampled blood TCRbeta repertoires that made up the dataset. The material from the prospective study consisted of cDNA or gDNA derived from T cells, B-cell-depleted T cells, or PBMCs. A de-identified subject ID, COVID-19 status, age in years and sex were almost always included in the sample metadata. Where HLA class I and class II types were available, the types were taken from metadata supplied by the sample provider, not from assay-based typing. The repertoires were released in a freely available public database intended as a resource for research on the immune response to SARS-CoV-2. Samples came from the ongoing ImmuneRACE study (first 160 participants) plus 1,254 subjects from 6 global collaborators.

TCRbeta CDR3 regions were amplified from genomic DNA by means of the immunoSEQ Assay, a bias-controlled multiplex PCR. As for the original processing: Within the assay, amplification of reference gene primers was used to estimate how many nucleated cells each sample contained. Sequence reads were collapsed and filtered to measure the absolute abundance of every unique TCRbeta CDR3 rearrangement. For each sample, productive Simpson clonality was calculated as the square root of Simpson's diversity index across productive rearrangements. Here the immuneACCESS table is served through TCRdb, limited to in-frame sequences with V and J called. Missing clones are a known gap in these copies; in checked studies unresolved V genes cover under half, and the rest lacks a known reason. That table supplies the V and J calls and clone size; D and trimming were determined from the DNA. Here the sample has about 440,000 clones; approximately 90% occur a single time. The ten largest account for over 4% of the sample.

General findings and caveats noted by the study authors: The amount of clinical and demographic metadata varied by source and participant and was provided uncurated.

This TCR was recovered from a woman in her twenties or thirties with acute or convalescent COVID-19. The sequence links TRBV5-1 to TRBJ2-5, with a tentative D gene TRBD2 over 5 matching bases. Sequencing was done on a sample of peripheral blood. The DNA sequence reads TGCGCCAGCAGCTTGGGGGAGTTGCGGCCCCAAGAGACCCAGTACTTC. It translates to CASSLGELRPQETQYF.